This T cell receptor beta chain was found in a study of monozygotic twins with inflammatory bowel disease. Whole blood served as the source of total RNA, and no T cell sorting took place. TCRdb re-called the 5' RACE reads and catalogs CDR3 proteins one per entry, DNA excluded. Listed are about 160,000 distinct CDR3 sequences; less than 7.5% falls within the top ten. The clonotype originates from a human donor with ulcerative colitis or Crohn's disease, or a healthy co-twin of an affected twin (not recorded which). The sample comprised blood.

CDR3 residues: CSASVRGQGYEQYF. The J gene is TRBJ2-7, the V gene TRBV20-1; TCRdb calls TRBD1, which cannot be checked without DNA. In germline, CDR1 is DFQATT, CDR2 SNEGSKA (reference sequence). The CDR3 loop spans 14 amino acids.